The text below deals with one T cell receptor (beta chain). The data derive from a study of CD8 T cells in Susac syndrome. This CDR3 spans 15 amino acids. Trimming took 6 bases from V and 2 from J; bases not matched to a gene: 6. CDR1 and CDR2 from the germline V gene are MNHEY and SMNVEV (reference sequence). Random hexamers primed reverse transcription of roughly 0.5 to 1 ug RNA. TCRdb reprocessed the immunoSEQ multiplex PCR reads with MiXCR, giving one entry per CDR3 protein. The data show hundreds of thousands of distinct CDR3 sequences, 75% to 85% seen once. This sequence originates from a human donor with multiple sclerosis. The chain carries TRBV27 and TRBJ2-7, with 11 bases lining up with TRBD1. Sample: CD8+ T cells from PBMCs. The CDR3 sequence: CASRTRTGGPYEQYF. CDR3 bases: TGTGCCAGCAGGACGAGGACAGGGGGCCCCTACGAGCAGTACTTC.